Listed below are T cell receptor beta chains from one sample, sequenced in a study of cytomegalovirus exposure and HLA in healthy donors. TCRdb's table, derived via immunoSEQ multiplex PCR, lists solely in-frame clones and lacks some. Here the sample spans some 130,000 clones, about 80% being singletons. Sequenced: PBMCs. The receptors derive from a male donor in good health and CMV-seronegative. The CDR3 runs from the conserved cysteine through the conserved F or W. The order of the fields is CDR3 protein, CDR3 DNA, V gene, J gene, clone size, D gene. A D gene is named only where the DNA matches it firmly. Some rows have no size entry. The others give once, few or many, or a class for an expanded clone.

CDR3: CASSQAVQGLSEQYF
DNA: TGTGCCAGCAGCCAAGCGGTTCAGGGGCTTAGCGAGCAGTACTTC
V: TRBV4-2
J: TRBJ2-7
size: NA
D: NA

CDR3: CASSPRQGNYEQYF
DNA: TGCGCCAGCAGCCCCCGACAGGGAAACTACGAGCAGTACTTC
V: TRBV4-3
J: TRBJ2-7
size: NA
D: TRBD1

CDR3: CASRSTFPGELFF
DNA: TGTGCCAGCAGAAGCACTTTTCCCGGGGAGCTGTTTTTT
V: TRBV6-1
J: TRBJ2-2
size: NA
D: NA

CDR3: CASSVAGNRNTEAFF
DNA: TGTGCCAGCAGCGTGGCAGGGAATCGGAACACTGAAGCTTTCTTT
V: TRBV9
J: TRBJ1-1
size: NA
D: NA

CDR3: CATSSPGGEDYNEQFF
DNA: TGTGCCACCAGCAGCCCAGGGGGCGAAGACTACAATGAGCAGTTCTTC
V: TRBV15
J: TRBJ2-1
size: NA
D: TRBD1

CDR3: CASSPSQGAHTEAFF
DNA: TGTGCCAGCTCACCATCCCAGGGGGCCCACACTGAAGCTTTCTTT
V: TRBV18
J: TRBJ1-1
size: NA
D: TRBD1

CDR3: CASSFRRGVTGEPSSYNEQFF
DNA: TGCGCCAGCAGTTTCAGACGGGGGGTTACCGGGGAGCCCAGCTCCTACAATGAGCAGTTCTTC
V: TRBV5-1
J: TRBJ2-1
size: NA
D: TRBD2

CDR3: CASSPYFLGGGSYNEQFF
DNA: TGTGCCAGCAGCCCTTACTTCCTTGGCGGAGGCTCCTACAATGAGCAGTTCTTC
V: TRBV27
J: TRBJ2-1
size: NA
D: NA

CDR3: CASSLQGSNTEAFF
DNA: TGCGCCAGCAGCCTACAGGGATCCAACACTGAAGCTTTCTTT
V: TRBV4-3
J: TRBJ1-1
size: NA
D: NA

CDR3: CASSLQGGTQYF
DNA: TGTGCCAGCAGCCTCCAAGGAGGTACGCAGTATTTT
V: TRBV7-6
J: TRBJ2-3
size: once
D: NA

CDR3: CASSFVSSGSYNEQFF
DNA: TGCGCCAGCAGCTTTGTATCTAGCGGGAGTTACAATGAGCAGTTCTTC
V: TRBV5-1
J: TRBJ2-1
size: once
D: TRBD2

CDR3: CASKDRMRNSQYF
DNA: TGTGCCAGCAAAGACAGGATGAGGAACAGTCAGTACTTC
V: TRBV2
J: TRBJ2-4
size: once
D: NA

CDR3: CASSSLGQANYEQYF
DNA: TGTGCCAGCAGCTCCCTGGGACAGGCGAACTACGAGCAGTACTTC
V: TRBV5-6
J: TRBJ2-7
size: NA
D: TRBD1

CDR3: CASSAVGGNQPQHF
DNA: TGTGCCAGCAGCGCGGTCGGAGGCAATCAGCCCCAGCATTTT
V: TRBV28
J: TRBJ1-5
size: NA
D: NA

CDR3: CASSSGQGRADTQYF
DNA: TGCGCCAGCAGCTCAGGACAGGGGAGGGCAGATACGCAGTATTTT
V: TRBV5-1
J: TRBJ2-3
size: NA
D: TRBD1

CDR3: CASSDGQARCTF
DNA: TGTGCCAGCAGCGACGGACAGGCCCGCTGCACCTTC
V: TRBV6-5
J: TRBJ1-2
size: NA
D: TRBD1

CDR3: CASSLTSGDNEQFF
DNA: TGTGCCAGCAGTTTGACTAGCGGGGACAATGAGCAGTTCTTC
V: TRBV28
J: TRBJ2-1
size: NA
D: TRBD2

CDR3: CAWGPTNEKLFF
DNA: TGTGCCTGGGGCCCAACTAATGAAAAACTGTTTTTT
V: TRBV30
J: TRBJ1-4
size: NA
D: NA

CDR3: CSRGRGTQYF
DNA: TGCAGTCGGGGTCGGGGGACCCAGTACTTC
V: TRBV20-1
J: TRBJ2-5
size: NA
D: NA

CDR3: CASSSTGVSPLHF
DNA: TGTGCCAGCAGTTCTACAGGGGTCTCACCCCTCCACTTT
V: TRBV7-9
J: TRBJ1-6
size: NA
D: TRBD1

CDR3: CASSADRRVFF
DNA: TGTGCCAGCAGTGCTGACAGGAGAGTGTTCTTC
V: TRBV28
J: TRBJ2-1
size: NA
D: NA

CDR3: CASRLGQGLANEQFF
DNA: TGCGCCAGCAGGTTGGGACAGGGGCTGGCGAATGAGCAGTTCTTC
V: TRBV10-2
J: TRBJ2-1
size: NA
D: TRBD1

CDR3: CASSPSTGDYGYTF
DNA: TGTGCCAGCTCACCCTCGACAGGGGACTATGGCTACACCTTC
V: TRBV18
J: TRBJ1-2
size: NA
D: TRBD1

CDR3: CASSDAGGTDTQYF
DNA: TGTGCCAGCAGTGACGCGGGAGGCACAGATACGCAGTATTTT
V: TRBV6-4
J: TRBJ2-3
size: once
D: TRBD2

CDR3: CASREGSTLYGYTF
DNA: TGTGCCAGCAGGGAGGGTTCTACTCTCTATGGCTACACCTTC
V: TRBV7-9
J: TRBJ1-2
size: NA
D: NA

CDR3: CSVEGQGGGELFF
DNA: TGCAGCGTTGAGGGACAGGGTGGCGGGGAGCTGTTTTTT
V: TRBV29-1
J: TRBJ2-2
size: NA
D: TRBD1

CDR3: CASKATGDTEAFF
DNA: TGTGCCAGTAAAGCAACAGGGGATACTGAAGCTTTCTTT
V: TRBV19
J: TRBJ1-1
size: once
D: TRBD1

CDR3: CASSLTSGSTDTQYF
DNA: TGTGCCAGCAGTTTGACTAGCGGTAGCACAGATACGCAGTATTTT
V: TRBV27
J: TRBJ2-3
size: NA
D: TRBD2

CDR3: CASSLTGGGNTIYF
DNA: TGTGCCAGCAGTCTCACAGGGGGAGGAAACACCATATATTTT
V: TRBV6-1
J: TRBJ1-3
size: NA
D: TRBD1

CDR3: CASRLQGKNTEAFF
DNA: TGTGCCAGCCGATTACAGGGAAAGAACACTGAAGCTTTCTTT
V: TRBV6-6
J: TRBJ1-1
size: NA
D: NA

CDR3: CASSPQVAGDTQYF
DNA: TGTGCCAGCTCACCACAGGTAGCGGGAGATACGCAGTATTTT
V: TRBV18
J: TRBJ2-3
size: NA
D: TRBD2

CDR3: CASSSLKGQNNQPQHF
DNA: TGTGCCAGCAGCTCGTTAAAAGGACAGAACAATCAGCCCCAGCATTTT
V: TRBV7-9
J: TRBJ1-5
size: NA
D: NA

CDR3: CASSLGGVGFGDEQYF
DNA: TGCGCCAGCAGCTTGGGGGGGGTAGGATTCGGTGACGAGCAGTACTTC
V: TRBV5-1
J: TRBJ2-7
size: NA
D: NA